Each of the 2 T cell receptor beta chains below was sequenced from the same sample in a study of T cells in Graves' hyperthyroidism and ophthalmopathy (dated by TCRdb to between 2018 and 2021). Library preparation used multiplex PCR. The sequencer was an Illumina HiSeq 2000. TCR beta CDR3 regions were amplified from RNA transcripts. The first round of RT-PCR for the TCR CDR3 was performed with the HTBI primer set and the Qiagen OneStep RT-PCR kit. TCRdb reprocessed the public reads (quality trimming at Q25 with fastp, clone calling with MiXCR) and kept in-frame beta chains. CDR3 protein duplicates are merged, each entry listing the most common genes and DNA. Here the sample has approximately 150,000 distinct CDR3 sequences; 8% to 9.5% occur a single time. The ten biggest clones cover roughly a fifth of the sample. Sequenced input: blood. These receptors were collected from a young woman with Graves' hyperthyroidism that later progressed to Graves' ophthalmopathy.

This clonotype occurred many times. V usage is TRBV5-1 and J usage is TRBJ1-3, with 8 positions matching TRBD1. Germline-derived CDR1 and CDR2 are SGHRS and YFSETQ. CDR3 length: 14 residues. Trimming cost V 3 bases and J 2 bases; bases outside gene matches: 1. As DNA, the CDR3 is TGCGCCAGCAGCTCGGACAGGGCTGGAAACACCATATATTTT. This sequence encodes CASSSDRAGNTIYF.

This clonotype has more than one count but fewer than ten. The chain recombines TRBV4-2 with TRBJ2-1; 11 positions agree with TRBD2. The germline V gene has CDR1 LGHNA and CDR2 YNFKEQ. V trimming: 2 bases; J trimming: 8 bases; junction bases outside the gene matches: 8. This CDR3 spans 16 amino acids. Written as DNA, the CDR3 is TGTGCCAGCAGCCAACTGTCTCTAGCGGGAGGCGATGAGCAGTTCTTC. Encoded protein: CASSQLSLAGGDEQFF.